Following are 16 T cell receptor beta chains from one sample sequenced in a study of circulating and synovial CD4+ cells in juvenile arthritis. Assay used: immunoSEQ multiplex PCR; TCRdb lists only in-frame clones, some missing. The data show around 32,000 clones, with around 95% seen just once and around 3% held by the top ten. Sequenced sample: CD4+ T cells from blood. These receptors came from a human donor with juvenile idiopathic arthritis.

CDR3 nucleotides: TGTGCCTGGAGTAGGACGGAGGGGGCGCCTAAAGAGACCCAGTACTTC. This encodes CAWSRTEGAPKETQYF. V gene TRBV30 combines with J gene TRBJ2-5; weak D call: TRBD1 (7 bases). Germline lookup yields CDR1 GTSNPN and CDR2 SVGIG (reference sequence). The CDR3 is 16 amino acids. Trimming left V 2 bases short and J 3 bases short, with 19 bases between.

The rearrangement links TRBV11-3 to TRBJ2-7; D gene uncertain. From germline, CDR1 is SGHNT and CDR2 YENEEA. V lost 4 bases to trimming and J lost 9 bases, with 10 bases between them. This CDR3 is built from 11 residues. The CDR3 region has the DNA TGTGCCAGCAGCTCAAGACCGGGGCAGTACTTC. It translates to CASSSRPGQYF. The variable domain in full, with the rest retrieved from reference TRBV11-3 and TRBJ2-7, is EAGVVQSPRYKIIEKKQPVAFWCNPISGHNTLYWYLQNLGQGPELLIRYENEEAVDDSQLPKDRFSAERLKGVDSTLKIQPAELGDSAVYLCASSSRPGQYFGPGTRLTVT.

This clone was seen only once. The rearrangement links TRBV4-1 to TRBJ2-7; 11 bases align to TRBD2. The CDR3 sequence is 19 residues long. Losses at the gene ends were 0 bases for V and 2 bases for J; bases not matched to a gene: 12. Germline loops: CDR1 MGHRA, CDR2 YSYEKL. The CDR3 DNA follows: TGCGCCAGCAGCCAAGAGAAGGCGACTAGCGGGACCTCGACCTACGAGCAGTACTTC. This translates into CASSQEKATSGTSTYEQYF.

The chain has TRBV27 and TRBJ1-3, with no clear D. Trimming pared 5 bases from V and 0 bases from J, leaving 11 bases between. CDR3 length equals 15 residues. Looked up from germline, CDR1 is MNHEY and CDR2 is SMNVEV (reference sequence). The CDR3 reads CASSSGGSSGNTIYF. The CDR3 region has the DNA TGTGCCAGCAGTAGCGGTGGTTCCTCTGGAAACACCATATATTTT.

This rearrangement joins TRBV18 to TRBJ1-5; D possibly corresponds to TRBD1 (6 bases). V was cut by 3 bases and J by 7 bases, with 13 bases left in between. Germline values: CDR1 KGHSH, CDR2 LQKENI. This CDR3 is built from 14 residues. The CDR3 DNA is TGTGCCAGCTCACCTTCAGGGGTTGGGCAGCCCCAGCATTTT. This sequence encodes CASSPSGVGQPQHF.

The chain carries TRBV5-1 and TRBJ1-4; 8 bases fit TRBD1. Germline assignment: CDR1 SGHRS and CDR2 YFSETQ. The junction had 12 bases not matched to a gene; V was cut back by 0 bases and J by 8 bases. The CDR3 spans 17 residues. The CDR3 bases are TGCGCCAGCAGCTTGGCCAGGGGTGACAGGGGCAAAGAAAAACTGTTTTTT. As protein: CASSLARGDRGKEKLFF.

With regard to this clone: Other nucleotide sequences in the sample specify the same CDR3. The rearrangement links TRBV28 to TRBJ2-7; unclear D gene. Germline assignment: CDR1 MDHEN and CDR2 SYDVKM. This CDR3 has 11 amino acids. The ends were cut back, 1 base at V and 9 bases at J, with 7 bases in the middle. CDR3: CASSLLSLQYF. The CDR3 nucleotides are TGTGCCAGCAGTTTATTGTCTTTGCAGTACTTC.

CDR3 amino acids: CASSLGTGAYEQYF. Here the CDR3 DNA reads TGTGCCAGCAGTTTGGGGACAGGGGCCTACGAGCAGTACTTC. The genes are TRBV28 and TRBJ2-7; the match to TRBD1 covers 10 bases. J lost 2 bases, V lost 3 bases, and 1 base had no gene match. The germline V gene has CDR1 MDHEN and CDR2 SYDVKM. CDR3 length: 14 amino acids.

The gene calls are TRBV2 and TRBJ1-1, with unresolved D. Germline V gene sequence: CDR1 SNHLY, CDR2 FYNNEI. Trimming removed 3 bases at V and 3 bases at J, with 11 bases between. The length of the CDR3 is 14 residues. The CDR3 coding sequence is TGTGCCAGCAGTGAGAGGGCCGGGGACACTGAAGCTTTCTTT. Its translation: CASSERAGDTEAFF.

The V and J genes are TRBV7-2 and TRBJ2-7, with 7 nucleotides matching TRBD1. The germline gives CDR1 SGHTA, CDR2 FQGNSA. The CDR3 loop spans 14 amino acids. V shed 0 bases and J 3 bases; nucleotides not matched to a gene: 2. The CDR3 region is CASSLASGGYEQYF. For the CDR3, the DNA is TGTGCCAGCAGCTTAGCGTCAGGGGGCTACGAGCAGTACTTC.

Here the CDR3 reads CSVDRGFSTDTQYF. The CDR3 region has the DNA TGCAGCGTCGACAGAGGTTTTAGCACAGATACGCAGTATTTT. The gene calls are TRBV29-1 and TRBJ2-3; a weak D match, TRBD1 (5 bases). There are 14 residues in the CDR3. Trimming took off 6 bases at V and 0 bases at J, with 13 bases between the two ends. CDR1 is SQVTM and CDR2 is ANQGSEA in the germline V gene.

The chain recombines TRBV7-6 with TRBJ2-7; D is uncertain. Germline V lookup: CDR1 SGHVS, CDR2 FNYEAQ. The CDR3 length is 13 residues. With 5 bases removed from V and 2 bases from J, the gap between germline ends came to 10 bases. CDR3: CASSVDIAYEQYF. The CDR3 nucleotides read TGTGCCAGCAGCGTAGACATTGCCTACGAGCAGTACTTC.

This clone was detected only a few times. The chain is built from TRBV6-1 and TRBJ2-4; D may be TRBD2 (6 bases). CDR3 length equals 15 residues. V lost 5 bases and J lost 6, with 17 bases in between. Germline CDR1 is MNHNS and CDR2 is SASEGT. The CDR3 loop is CASSPSEGRTNIQYF. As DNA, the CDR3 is TGTGCCAGCAGTCCTTCGGAGGGGAGGACAAACATTCAGTACTTC.

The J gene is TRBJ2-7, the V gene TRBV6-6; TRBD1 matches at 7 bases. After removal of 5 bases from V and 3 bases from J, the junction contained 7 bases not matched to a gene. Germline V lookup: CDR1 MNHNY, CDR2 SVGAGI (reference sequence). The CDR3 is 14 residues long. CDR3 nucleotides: TGTGCCAGCAGTCCCGGGACAGTGAGCTACGAGCAGTACTTC. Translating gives CASSPGTVSYEQYF.

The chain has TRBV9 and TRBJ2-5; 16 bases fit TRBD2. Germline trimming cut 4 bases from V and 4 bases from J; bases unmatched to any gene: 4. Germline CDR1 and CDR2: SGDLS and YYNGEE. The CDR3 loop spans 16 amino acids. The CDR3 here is CASSPGLAGGVETQYF. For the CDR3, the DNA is TGTGCCAGCAGCCCGGGACTAGCGGGAGGGGTAGAGACCCAGTACTTC.

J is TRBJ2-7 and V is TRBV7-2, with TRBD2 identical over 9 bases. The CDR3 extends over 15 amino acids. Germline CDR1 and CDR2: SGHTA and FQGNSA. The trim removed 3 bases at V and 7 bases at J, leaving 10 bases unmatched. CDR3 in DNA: TGTGCCAGCAGCTTCGGAGCTAGCGGGACGCTAGAGCAGTACTTC. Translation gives CASSFGASGTLEQYF.